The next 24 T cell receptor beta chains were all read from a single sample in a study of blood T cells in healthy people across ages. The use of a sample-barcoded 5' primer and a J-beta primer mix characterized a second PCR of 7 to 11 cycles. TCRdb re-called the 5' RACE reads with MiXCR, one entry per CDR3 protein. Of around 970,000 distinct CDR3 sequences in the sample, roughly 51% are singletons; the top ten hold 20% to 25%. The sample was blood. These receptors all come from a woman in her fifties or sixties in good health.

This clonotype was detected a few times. CDR3: CASSLDWTRGYTF. In DNA form, the CDR3 reads TGTGCCAGCAGCTTAGATTGGACACGCGGCTACACCTTC. The V call is TRBV7-2, the J call TRBJ1-2; TRBD1 might be the D (5 bases). The CDR3 length is 13 residues. Deletions cut 1 base from V and 8 bases from J, with 11 bases between. In germline, CDR1 is SGHTA, CDR2 FQGNSA.

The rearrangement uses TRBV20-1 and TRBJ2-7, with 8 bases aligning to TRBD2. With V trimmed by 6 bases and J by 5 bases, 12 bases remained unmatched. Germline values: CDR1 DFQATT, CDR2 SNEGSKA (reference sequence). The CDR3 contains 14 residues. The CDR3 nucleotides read TGCAGTGCCAGACCCGGACTAGCCCTTAACGAGCAGTACTTC. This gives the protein CSARPGLALNEQYF.

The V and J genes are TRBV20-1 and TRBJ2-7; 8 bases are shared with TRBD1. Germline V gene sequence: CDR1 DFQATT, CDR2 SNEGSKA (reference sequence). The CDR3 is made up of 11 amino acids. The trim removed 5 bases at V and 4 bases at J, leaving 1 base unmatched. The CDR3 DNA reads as TGCAGTGCTTACAGGGGGTACGAGCAGTACTTC. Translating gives CSAYRGYEQYF.

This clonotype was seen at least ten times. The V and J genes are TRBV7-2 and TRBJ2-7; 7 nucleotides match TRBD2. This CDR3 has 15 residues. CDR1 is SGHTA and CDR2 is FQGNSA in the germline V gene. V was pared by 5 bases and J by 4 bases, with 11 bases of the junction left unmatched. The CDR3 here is CASSLGRAGLYEQYF. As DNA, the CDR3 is TGTGCCAGCAGCCTGGGACGAGCGGGACTTTACGAGCAGTACTTC.

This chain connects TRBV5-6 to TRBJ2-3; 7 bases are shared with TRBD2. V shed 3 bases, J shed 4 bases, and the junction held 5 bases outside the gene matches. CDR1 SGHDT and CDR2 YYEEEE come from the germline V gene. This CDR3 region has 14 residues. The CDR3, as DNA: TGTGCCAGCAGCTCCTGGACTAGTTCAGATACGCAGTATTTT. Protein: CASSSWTSSDTQYF.

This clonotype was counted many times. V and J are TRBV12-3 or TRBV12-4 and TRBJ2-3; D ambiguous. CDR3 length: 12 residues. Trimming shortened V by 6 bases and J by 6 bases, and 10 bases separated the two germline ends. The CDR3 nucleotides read TGTGCCAGCAGGGGATTAGGGGATACGCAGTATTTT. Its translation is CASRGLGDTQYF.

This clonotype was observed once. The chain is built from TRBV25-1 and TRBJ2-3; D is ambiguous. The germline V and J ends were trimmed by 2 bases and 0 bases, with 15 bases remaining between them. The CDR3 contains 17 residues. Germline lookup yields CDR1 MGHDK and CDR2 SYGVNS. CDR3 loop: CASSEENLGFSTDTQYF. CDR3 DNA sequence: TGTGCCAGCAGTGAAGAAAACTTAGGGTTTAGCACAGATACGCAGTATTTT.

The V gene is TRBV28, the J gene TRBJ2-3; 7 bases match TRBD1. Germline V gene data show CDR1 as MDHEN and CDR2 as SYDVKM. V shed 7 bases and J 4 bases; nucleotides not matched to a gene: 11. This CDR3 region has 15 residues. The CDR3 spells CASMTWTGSPDTQYF. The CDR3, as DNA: TGTGCCAGCATGACGTGGACAGGATCCCCAGATACGCAGTATTTT.

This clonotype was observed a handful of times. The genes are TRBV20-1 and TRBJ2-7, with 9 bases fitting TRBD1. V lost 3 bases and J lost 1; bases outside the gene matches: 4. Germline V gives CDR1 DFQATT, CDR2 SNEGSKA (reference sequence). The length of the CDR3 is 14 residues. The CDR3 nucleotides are TGCAGTGCTAGGGGACAGGGAGCGTCCTACGAGCAGTACTTC. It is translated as CSARGQGASYEQYF.

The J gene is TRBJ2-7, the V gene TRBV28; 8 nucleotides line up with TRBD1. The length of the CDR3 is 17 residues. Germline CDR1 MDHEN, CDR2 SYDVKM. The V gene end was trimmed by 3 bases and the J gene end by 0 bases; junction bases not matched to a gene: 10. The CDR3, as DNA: TGTGCCAGCAGTTTGACGGGATGGACAGGGTCCTCCTACGAGCAGTACTTC. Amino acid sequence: CASSLTGWTGSSYEQYF.

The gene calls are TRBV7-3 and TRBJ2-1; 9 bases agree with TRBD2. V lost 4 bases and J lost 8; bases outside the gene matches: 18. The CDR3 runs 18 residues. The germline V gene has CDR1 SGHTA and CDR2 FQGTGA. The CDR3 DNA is TGTGCCAGCAGCTCCCAGGCCGCGCTAGCGGGACCTGGCCATGAGCAGTTCTTC. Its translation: CASSSQAALAGPGHEQFF.

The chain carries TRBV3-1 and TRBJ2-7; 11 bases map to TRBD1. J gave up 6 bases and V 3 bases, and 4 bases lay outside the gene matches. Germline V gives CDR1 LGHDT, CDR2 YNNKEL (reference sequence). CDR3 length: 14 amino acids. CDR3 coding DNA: TGTGCCAGCAGCCAGATGGACAGGGGGCGCGAGCAGTACTTC. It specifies CASSQMDRGREQYF.

The CDR3 reads CASNRRTGGYEQYF. The CDR3 DNA reads TGTGCCAGCAACCGCAGGACAGGGGGATACGAGCAGTACTTC. The chain combines TRBV21-1 with TRBJ2-7; TRBD1 is the table's D call, not checked against the DNA. TRBV21-1 is a pseudogene locus. This CDR3 is built from 14 residues.

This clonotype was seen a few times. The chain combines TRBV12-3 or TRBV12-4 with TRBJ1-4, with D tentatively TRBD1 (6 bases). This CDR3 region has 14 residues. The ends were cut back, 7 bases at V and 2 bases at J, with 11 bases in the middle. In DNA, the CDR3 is TGTGCCAGCACCTCAGACAGGACTAATGAAAAACTGTTTTTT. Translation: CASTSDRTNEKLFF.

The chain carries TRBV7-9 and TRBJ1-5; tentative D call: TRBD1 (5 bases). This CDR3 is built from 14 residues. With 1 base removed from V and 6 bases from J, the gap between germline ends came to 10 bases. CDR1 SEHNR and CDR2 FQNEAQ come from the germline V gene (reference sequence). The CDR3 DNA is TGTGCCAGCAGCTTAGAGGGGACGGGTCAGCCCCAGCATTTT. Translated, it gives CASSLEGTGQPQHF.

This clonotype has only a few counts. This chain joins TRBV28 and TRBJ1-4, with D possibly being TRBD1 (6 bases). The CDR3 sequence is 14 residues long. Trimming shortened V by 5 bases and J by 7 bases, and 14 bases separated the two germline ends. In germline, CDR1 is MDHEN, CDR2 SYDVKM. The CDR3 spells CASSETGAFEKLFF. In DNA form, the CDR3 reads TGTGCCAGCAGTGAGACGGGGGCGTTTGAAAAACTGTTTTTT.

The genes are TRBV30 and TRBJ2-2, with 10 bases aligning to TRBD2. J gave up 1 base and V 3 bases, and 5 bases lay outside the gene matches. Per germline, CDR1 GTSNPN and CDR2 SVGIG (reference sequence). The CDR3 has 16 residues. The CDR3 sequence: CAWSLGLAENTGELFF. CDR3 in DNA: TGTGCCTGGAGCCTCGGACTAGCGGAGAACACCGGGGAGCTGTTTTTT. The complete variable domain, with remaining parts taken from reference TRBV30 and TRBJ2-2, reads SQTIHQWPATLVQPVGSPLSLECTVEGTSNPNLYWYRQAAGRGLQLLFYSVGIGQISSEVPQNLSASRPQDRQFILSSKKLLLSDSGFYLCAWSLGLAENTGELFFGEGSRLTVL.

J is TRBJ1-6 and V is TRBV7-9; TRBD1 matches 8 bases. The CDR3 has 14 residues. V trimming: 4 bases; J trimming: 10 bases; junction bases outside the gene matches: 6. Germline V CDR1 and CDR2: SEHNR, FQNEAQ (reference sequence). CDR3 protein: CASSSGTGQSPLHF. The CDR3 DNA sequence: TGTGCCAGCAGCTCTGGGACAGGTCAATCACCCCTCCACTTT.

The CDR3 DNA is TGTGCCAGTAGTCCGGAAGACAGTCGGCGGGGCTATGGCTACACCTTC. Translation gives CASSPEDSRRGYGYTF. The chain joins TRBV19 to TRBJ1-2, with D perhaps matching TRBD1 (5 bases). Germline values: CDR1 LNHDA, CDR2 SQIVND (reference sequence). V shed 5 bases and J shed 4 bases, with 20 bases lying between them. CDR3 length equals 16 residues.

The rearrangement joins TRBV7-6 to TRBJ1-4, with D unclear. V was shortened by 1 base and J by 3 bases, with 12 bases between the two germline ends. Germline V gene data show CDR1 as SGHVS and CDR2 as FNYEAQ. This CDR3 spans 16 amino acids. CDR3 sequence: CASSLGPGGSNEKLFF. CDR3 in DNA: TGTGCCAGCAGCTTAGGCCCGGGAGGGTCTAATGAAAAACTGTTTTTT. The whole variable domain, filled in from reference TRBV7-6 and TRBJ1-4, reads GAGVSQSPRYKVTKRGQDVALRCDPISGHVSLYWYRQALGQGPEFLTYFNYEAQQDKSGLPNDRFSAERPEGSISTLTIQRTEQRDSAMYRCASSLGPGGSNEKLFFGSGTQLSVL.

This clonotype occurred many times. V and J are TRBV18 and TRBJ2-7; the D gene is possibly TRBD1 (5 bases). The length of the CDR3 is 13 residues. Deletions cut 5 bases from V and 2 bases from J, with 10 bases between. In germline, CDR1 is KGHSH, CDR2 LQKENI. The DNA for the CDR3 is TGTGCCAGCTCAAAGACAGCTACCTACGAGCAGTACTTC. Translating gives CASSKTATYEQYF.

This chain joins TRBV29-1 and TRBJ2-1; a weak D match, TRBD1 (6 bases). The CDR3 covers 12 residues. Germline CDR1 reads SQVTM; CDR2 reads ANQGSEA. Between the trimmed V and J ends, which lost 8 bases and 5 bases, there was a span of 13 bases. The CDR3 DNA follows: TGCAGCTCCCGGACAGACCACAATGAGCAGTTCTTC. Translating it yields CSSRTDHNEQFF.

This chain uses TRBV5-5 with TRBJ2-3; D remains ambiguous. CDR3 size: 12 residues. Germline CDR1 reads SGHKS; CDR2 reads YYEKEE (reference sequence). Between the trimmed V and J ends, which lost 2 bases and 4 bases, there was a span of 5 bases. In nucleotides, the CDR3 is TGTGCCAGCAGCTTAGATCCAGATACGCAGTATTTT. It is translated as CASSLDPDTQYF.

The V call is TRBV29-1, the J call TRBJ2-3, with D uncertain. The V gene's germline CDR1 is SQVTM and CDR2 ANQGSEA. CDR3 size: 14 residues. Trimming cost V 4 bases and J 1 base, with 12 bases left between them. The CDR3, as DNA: TGCAGCGTTGTTCCGTCCCGGGGCACAGATACGCAGTATTTT. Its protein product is CSVVPSRGTDTQYF.